Presented here are 29 T cell receptor beta chains from one specimen sequenced in a study of chemoradiotherapy in HPV16-positive cancers. Method: immunoSEQ multiplex PCR; TCRdb's copy keeps in-frame clones and lacks some. The sample has about 8,100 clones, about three quarters seen once. The biological material was taken from a patient who underwent chemoradiotherapy. The origin of the receptors is a human donor with HPV-associated anogenital cancer.

This chain joins TRBV7-9 and TRBJ2-5; D is possibly TRBD1 (6 bases). This CDR3 is 14 amino acids long. Germline V gene sequence: CDR1 SEHNR, CDR2 FQNEAQ (reference sequence). V gave up 5 bases and J gave up 3 bases, with 13 bases separating them. The CDR3 DNA follows: TGTGCCAGCAGCCAACGACAGGCCGAAGAGACCCAGTACTTC. Translation gives CASSQRQAEETQYF.

The chain has TRBV5-6 and TRBJ2-5, with unresolved D. The CDR3 extends over 12 amino acids. Germline CDR1 SGHDT, CDR2 YYEEEE. V was clipped by 2 bases and J by 3 bases, with 5 bases between them. CDR3 loop: CASSFGEETQYF. The CDR3 region has the DNA TGTGCCAGCAGCTTTGGGGAAGAGACCCAGTACTTC. Drawing the rest from reference TRBV5-6 and TRBJ2-5, the complete variable domain is DAGVTQSPTHLIKTRGQQVTLRCSPKSGHDTVSWYQQALGQGPQFIFQYYEEEERQRGNFPDRFSGHQFPNYSSELNVNALLLGDSALYLCASSFGEETQYFGPGTRLLVL.

DNA of the CDR3: TGCAGCGTTGAAGTCTCCTACGAGCAGTACTTC. Protein: CSVEVSYEQYF. V and J are TRBV29-1 and TRBJ2-7, with D unclear. V was clipped by 1 base and J by 0 bases, with 1 base between them. Germline CDR1 and CDR2: SQVTM and ANQGSEA. The CDR3 has 11 amino acids.

The chain is built from TRBV20-1 and TRBJ1-2; the D is unclear. V lost 1 base to trimming and J lost 6 bases, with 6 bases between them. The CDR3 consists of 11 residues. Germline-derived CDR1 and CDR2 are DFQATT and SNEGSKA (reference sequence). The DNA of the CDR3 is TGCAGTGCTAGAGTAGGCGATGGCTACACCTTC. As protein: CSARVGDGYTF.

The V gene is TRBV6-4, the J gene TRBJ2-2, with a tentative D call TRBD2 (6 bases). Per germline, CDR1 MRHNA and CDR2 SNTAGT. The CDR3 covers 14 residues. V was clipped by 5 bases and J by 4 bases, with 11 bases between them. CDR3: CASSYQGGTGELFF. The CDR3 nucleotides are TGTGCCAGCAGTTACCAGGGAGGCACCGGGGAGCTGTTTTTT.

The chain links TRBV28 to TRBJ1-1; 7 nucleotides agree with TRBD1. V dropped 8 bases and J dropped 6; count of bases not matched to a gene: 15. This CDR3 region has 15 residues. Germline V gives CDR1 MDHEN, CDR2 SYDVKM. CDR3 sequence (DNA): TGTGCCAGCCCGCCGACAGGGAGAAAGGTTGCTGAAGCTTTCTTT. Translated: CASPPTGRKVAEAFF.

The chain joins TRBV2 to TRBJ2-7, with 12 bases fitting TRBD1. Germline-derived CDR1 and CDR2 are SNHLY and FYNNEI. J lost 3 bases, V lost 5 bases, and 8 bases had no gene match. This CDR3 comprises 16 residues. In nucleotides, the CDR3 is TGTGCCAGCAGTAGGAACCGGGACAGGGGGCTCTACGAGCAGTACTTC. This encodes CASSRNRDRGLYEQYF.

CDR3 nucleotide sequence: TGTGCCAGCAGCTTAGGCACCAGGGCCTACGAGCAGTACTTC. Encoded protein: CASSLGTRAYEQYF. The genes are TRBV11-2 and TRBJ2-7; TRBD1 might be the D (5 bases). CDR3 length: 14 amino acids. V was pared by 1 base and J by 2 bases, with 9 bases between. From germline, CDR1 is SGHAT and CDR2 FQNNGV. The full variable domain, its missing parts supplied by reference TRBV11-2 and TRBJ2-7, is EAGVAQSPRYKIIEKRQSVAFWCNPISGHATLYWYQQILGQGPKLLIQFQNNGVVDDSQLPKDRFSAERLKGVDSTLKIQPAKLEDSAVYLCASSLGTRAYEQYFGPGTRLTVT.

This chain links TRBV7-2 with TRBJ1-1; D is unresolved. Trimming took off 5 bases at V and 4 bases at J, with 17 bases between the two ends. CDR1 is SGHTA and CDR2 is FQGNSA in the germline V gene. The CDR3 is made up of 15 amino acids. The CDR3 region has the DNA TGTGCCAGCAGCCCCGAGAATTTAGGGTCCACTGAAGCTTTCTTT. It is translated as CASSPENLGSTEAFF. Looking up the rest from reference TRBV7-2 and TRBJ1-1 gives the full variable domain: GAGVSQSPSNKVTEKGKDVELRCDPISGHTALYWYRQSLGQGLEFLIYFQGNSAPDKSGLPSDRFSAERTGGSVSTLTIQRTQQEDSAVYLCASSPENLGSTEAFFGQGTRLTVV.

This chain links TRBV27 with TRBJ2-7, with 12 bases fitting TRBD2. The CDR3 contains 14 residues. Trimming took 6 bases from V and 2 from J; bases not matched to a gene: 2. Looked up from germline, CDR1 is MNHEY and CDR2 is SMNVEV (reference sequence). This CDR3 reads CASRTSGGTYEQYF. CDR3 in DNA: TGTGCCAGCAGGACTAGCGGGGGAACCTACGAGCAGTACTTC.

The chain's CDR3 is CASGWGRETQYF. In DNA, the CDR3 is TGTGCCAGCGGTTGGGGGCGAGAGACCCAGTACTTC. This chain joins TRBV2 and TRBJ2-5, with D tentatively TRBD1 (6 bases). The CDR3 length is 12 residues. V lost 8 bases to trimming and J lost 4 bases, with 11 bases between them. Germline CDR1 and CDR2: SNHLY and FYNNEI.

This rearrangement joins TRBV28 to TRBJ2-5; 7 bases are a match to TRBD1. CDR3 length equals 14 residues. In germline, CDR1 is MDHEN, CDR2 SYDVKM. The trim removed 5 bases at V and 0 bases at J, leaving 3 bases unmatched. The CDR3 sequence is CASSVGQNQETQYF. The CDR3 region has the DNA TGTGCCAGCAGTGTGGGACAGAACCAAGAGACCCAGTACTTC.

In its sample, this clone was seen a few times. The chain recombines TRBV5-1 with TRBJ2-3; 8 bases match TRBD2. V was pared by 4 bases and J by 4 bases, with 5 bases of the junction left unmatched. Germline V lookup: CDR1 SGHRS, CDR2 YFSETQ. This CDR3 is built from 14 residues. CDR3 nucleotide sequence: TGCGCCAGCAGCCCGCGGGGGGAGTCAGATACGCAGTATTTT. This encodes CASSPRGESDTQYF.

The chain recombines TRBV11-2 with TRBJ1-4, with 7 bases aligning to TRBD1. Trimming took 4 bases from V and 13 from J; bases not matched to a gene: 15. The CDR3 loop spans 15 amino acids. Germline V gene data show CDR1 as SGHAT and CDR2 as FQNNGV. CDR3 sequence (DNA): TGTGCCAGCAGCTCTCAAGGGACAGACCCCTGGGGACTGTTTTTT. Translating it yields CASSSQGTDPWGLFF.

This clone was seen a few times. V and J are TRBV14 and TRBJ2-1; 12 bases fit TRBD2. Per the germline V gene, CDR1 is SGHDN and CDR2 is FVKESK. The CDR3 totals 18 residues. Germline trimming cut 4 bases from V and 0 bases from J; bases unmatched to any gene: 7. The CDR3 sequence: CASSRLAGGLSSYNEQFF. DNA for the CDR3: TGTGCCAGCAGCCGCCTAGCGGGGGGGCTCTCCTCCTACAATGAGCAGTTCTTC.

V usage is TRBV19 and J usage is TRBJ2-1; TRBD1 matches 8 bases. The length of the CDR3 is 17 residues. The ends lost 1 base at V and 7 bases at J; junction bases unmatched: 12. Per the germline V gene, CDR1 is LNHDA and CDR2 is SQIVND (reference sequence). The CDR3 sequence is CASSIVLGQGARNEQFF. For the CDR3, the DNA is TGTGCCAGTAGTATAGTACTCGGACAGGGCGCAAGGAATGAGCAGTTCTTC.

J is TRBJ2-3 and V is TRBV7-2; 7 nucleotides align to TRBD2. Looked up from germline, CDR1 is SGHTA and CDR2 is FQGNSA. The CDR3 totals 16 residues. The junction had 9 bases not matched to a gene; V was cut back by 3 bases and J by 3 bases. The CDR3, as DNA: TGTGCCAGCAGCTTGGGGGGGGGTAGGGGAACAGATACGCAGTATTTT. It specifies CASSLGGGRGTDTQYF.

As regards this clone: Other DNA sequences within the sample encode an identical CDR3. The chain couples TRBV5-1 to TRBJ2-3; D not resolved. CDR3 length: 12 amino acids. The V end was cut by 4 bases, the J end by 2 bases, with 5 bases between. The germline V gene has CDR1 SGHRS and CDR2 YFSETQ. In DNA, the CDR3 is TGCGCCAGCAGCCCGAACACAGATACGCAGTATTTT. This sequence encodes CASSPNTDTQYF.

The chain links TRBV11-1 to TRBJ1-1, with D perhaps matching TRBD1 (5 bases). Looked up from germline, CDR1 is SGHAT and CDR2 is FQDESV (reference sequence). Trimming removed 6 bases at V and 0 bases at J, with 11 bases between. There are 14 residues in the CDR3. The CDR3 spells CASRKGLLNTEAFF. The CDR3 DNA is TGTGCCAGCAGGAAGGGGCTCCTGAACACTGAAGCTTTCTTT.

The chain recombines TRBV15 with TRBJ2-7, with D possibly being TRBD1 or TRBD2 (5 bases each). Germline lookup yields CDR1 LNHNV and CDR2 YYDKDF (reference sequence). V gave up 4 bases and J gave up 1 base, with 11 bases separating them. CDR3 length equals 14 residues. The CDR3 nucleotides read TGTGCCACCAGCAATTATGGGGGATCCTACGAGCAGTACTTC. The encoded protein is CATSNYGGSYEQYF.

This rearrangement joins TRBV5-1 to TRBJ1-4; D ambiguous. The CDR3 length is 15 residues. Trimming pared 7 bases from V and 0 bases from J, leaving 13 bases between. Germline CDR1 and CDR2: SGHRS and YFSETQ. In nucleotides, the CDR3 is TGCGCCAGCCGATTTAGGGCAGCAACTAATGAAAAACTGTTTTTT. This encodes CASRFRAATNEKLFF.

CDR3 amino acids: CASSQAGSTDTQYF. In DNA, the CDR3 is TGCGCCAGCAGCCAAGCAGGGAGCACAGATACGCAGTATTTT. The chain links TRBV4-1 to TRBJ2-3, with a weak D call TRBD1 (5 bases). Trimming stripped 1 base from V and 0 bases from J, with 5 bases between. Germline V gene lookup returns CDR1 MGHRA and CDR2 YSYEKL. CDR3 length equals 14 residues.

CDR3 in DNA: TGTGCCAGCTCACCAACAGGGGGCAATGGGAATTCACCCCTCCACTTT. Protein: CASSPTGGNGNSPLHF. The chain recombines TRBV18 with TRBJ1-6; 9 nucleotides line up with TRBD1. J gave up 7 bases and V 2 bases, and 6 bases lay outside the gene matches. There are 16 residues in the CDR3. The germline V gene encodes CDR1 KGHSH and CDR2 LQKENI.

This clone was seen a handful of times. V is TRBV28 and J is TRBJ1-2; D is possibly TRBD1 (6 bases). The germline V and J ends were trimmed by 5 bases and 0 bases, with 13 bases remaining between them. The germline V gene encodes CDR1 MDHEN and CDR2 SYDVKM. The CDR3 is 15 amino acids. This CDR3 is CASSTRQVTNYGYTF. CDR3 DNA sequence: TGTGCCAGCAGTACAAGACAGGTTACTAACTATGGCTACACCTTC.

This clone was detected only a few times. The chain combines TRBV2 with TRBJ1-2, with D unclear. Germline CDR1 reads SNHLY; CDR2 reads FYNNEI. Trimming stripped 3 bases from V and 3 bases from J, with 5 bases between. The CDR3 extends over 12 amino acids. CDR3 in amino acids: CASSDSDYGYTF. The CDR3 DNA reads TGTGCCAGCAGTGACAGCGACTATGGCTACACCTTC.

In the case of this clone: At one of its ends the junction is not consistent with the germline gene, which may arise from a read error. The chain links TRBV4-1 to TRBJ2-7; D ambiguous. CDR1 and CDR2 (germline): MGHRA, YSYEKL. The CDR3 is 15 residues long. The CDR3 DNA reads TGCGCCAGCAGCCAAGATTGGAGCCGATCCTACGGGCAGTACTTC. This sequence encodes CASSQDWSRSYGQYF.

The chain couples TRBV6-5 to TRBJ2-2; a weak D match, TRBD2 (7 bases). Trimming took off 9 bases at V and 3 bases at J, with 11 bases between the two ends. The CDR3 runs 13 residues. The germline V gene has CDR1 MNHEY and CDR2 SVGAGI. This CDR3 reads CASGGADTGELFF. The CDR3 nucleotides are TGTGCCAGTGGGGGGGCGGACACCGGGGAGCTGTTTTTT.

The gene calls are TRBV6-5 and TRBJ1-1; D remains ambiguous. Trimming shortened V by 6 bases and J by 11 bases, and 13 bases separated the two germline ends. Germline lookup yields CDR1 MNHEY and CDR2 SVGAGI. The CDR3 sequence is 11 residues long. CDR3 sequence reads: CASREGYRAFF. The CDR3 DNA reads TGTGCCAGCAGGGAAGGTTATCGGGCTTTCTTT.

The CDR3: CASSPGPTSSSGNTIYF. CDR3 DNA: TGTGCCAGCAGCCCGGGCCCTACTAGTAGCTCTGGAAACACCATATATTTT. This rearrangement joins TRBV5-4 to TRBJ1-3; D is unresolved. This CDR3 has 17 residues. Trimming pared 4 bases from V and 0 bases from J, leaving 17 bases between. Germline CDR1 and CDR2: SGHNT and YYREEE (reference sequence).